This TCR beta chain was captured by sequencing in a study of CD8+ T cells in alopecia areata. Looking at the study overall: At a dose of 5 to 10 mg twice daily, oral tofacitinib was given to treated patients. By percentage of affected scalp area, the severity of treated patients was scored.

Treatment in this sample: oral pan-JAK inhibitor, 5-10 mg twice daily. Trimming pared 5 bases from V and 2 bases from J, leaving 9 bases between. The germline gives CDR1 LNHDA, CDR2 SQIVND (reference sequence). The CDR3 has 13 amino acids. After isolation, RNA underwent reverse transcription to generate cDNA as the sequencing template. The repertoire was sequenced with immunoSEQ multiplex PCR; TCRdb's copy has only in-frame clones and lacks some. The sample lists under 250,000 clones, about three fifths occurring once. The sequence derives from a human donor with alopecia areata. The genes are TRBV19 and TRBJ2-5; either TRBD1 or TRBD2 may supply D (5 bases each). The sample consisted of CD4+ T cells sorted from blood, taken at week 4, from a patient treated with tofacitinib. The CDR3 sequence: CASSVGVQETQYF. CDR3 DNA sequence: TGTGCCAGTAGTGTGGGGGTTCAAGAGACCCAGTACTTC.